The present T cell receptor beta chain was sequenced within a study of Ad26.COV2.S vaccination and SARS-CoV-2 variants (dated by TCRdb to about 2021). Concerning the study at large: Vaccine-arm donors were drawn from COV1001, a multicentre, randomized, double-blind, placebo-controlled phase I-IIa trial of Ad26.COV2.S in healthy adults. Dosing of Ad26.COV2.S was intramuscular, at either 5x10^10 or 1x10^11 viral particles, delivered as one shot or as two shots spaced 56 days apart. TCRbeta repertoire sequencing was used to assess the specificity and breadth of SARS-CoV-2-reactive T cell receptors after Ad26.COV2.S vaccination. A total of around 32 samples were included in the TCR-sequenced set, comprising around 19 Ad26.COV2.S vaccine recipients, 5 placebo recipients and 8 SARS-CoV-2 convalescent individuals. Trial participants were randomized into five groups of five: low-dose or high-dose Ad26.COV2.S given once or twice, or placebo on both occasions. Throughout the experiments and outcome assessment, investigators stayed blinded to trial group allocation.

General study outcomes and caveats: After vaccination, substantial breadth of spike-specific CD8+ and CD4+ T cell responses was reported. Comparing responses between vaccine doses or regimens was not something the study was powered to do. Compared with placebo recipients, Ad26.COV2.S recipients showed higher spike-specific TCR breadth (P = 0.0014). Non-spike TCR breadth was comparable between vaccine and placebo recipients, consistent with the vaccine containing only spike. It was noted by the authors that total T cell responses may have been underestimated by the TCR breadth and depth analyses.

This clone occurred once. The specificity of this receptor is unknown. Nothing much larger sits one base from this clone, and base qualities are not available. V is reduced by 3 bases and J by 0 bases, leaving a spacing of 10 bases between them. From the germline V gene, CDR1 is SGDLS and CDR2 is YYNGEE. Including the terminal cysteine and phenylalanine, the CDR3 comprises 15 residues. Only CDR3 DNA remains: 45 bases, in frame from the first base. TCRbeta CDR3 regions were sequenced with the immunoSEQ Assay. After extraction, genomic DNA underwent amplification by bias-controlled multiplex PCR, followed by high-throughput sequencing. The authors processed their data as follows. Collapsing and filtering of sequences were performed to quantify the absolute abundance of each unique TCRbeta CDR3 region. Usable DNA was measured by amplifying reference genes present in all nucleated cells, and TCRbeta template counts were normalized to that usable DNA to estimate T cell fraction. Repertoire TCRs were annotated as SARS-CoV-2-specific by exact matching of V gene, CDR3 amino acid sequence and J gene to a known reactive TCR set. The reference SARS-CoV-2 TCR set was obtained from MIRA and was filtered for enrichment in COVID-19-positive ImmuneCODE repertoires, whereby public or cross-reactive TCRs were removed. Drawing on the MIRA antigens, annotated TCRs were analysed further at the level of specific ORF or position within ORF. Depth was the summed frequency of annotated unique rearrangements, while breadth was defined as annotated unique rearrangements over total unique productive rearrangements. Two-sided Wilcoxon rank-sum tests were used to compare TCR breadth between groups. What TCRdb holds here is the immuneACCESS table cut down to in-frame rearrangements. Part of the clones is not present; checked against another copy, under half of the missing clones reflect an unresolved V gene, and the others are unexplained. Clone size and V and J calls were adopted from that table, with D and trimming inferred from the DNA. This sample lists hundreds of thousands of clones; about 88% were detected once. Roughly 10% of the sample lies in the top ten.

The sample's treatment or condition label, decoded: some 19 received Ad26.COV2.S at low or high dose, single or two shots; about 5 received placebo; per-sample allocation not given. For vaccine and placebo recipients, repertoires were sequenced using samples collected on day 63 after the first injection. In Cohort 1b, more than 20 adults aged 18-55 years were enrolled at a single site in Boston, USA, between 29 July and 7 August 2020. Ad26.COV2.S was a replication-incompetent adenovirus type 26 vector expressing a prefusion-stabilized SARS-CoV-2 spike protein from the original Wuhan strain. The rearranged chain carries TRBV9 and TRBJ1-3, with no D gene named confidently. The sequence was obtained from a person between 18 and 60 years old who received the Ad26.COV2.S COVID-19 vaccine or a placebo. The sample was peripheral blood, taken in a trial of Ad26.COV2.S vaccine versus placebo. The nucleotide sequence is TGTGCCAGCAGCGACGACCGTCACTCTGGAAACACCATATATTTT. Its protein product is CASSDDRHSGNTIYF.